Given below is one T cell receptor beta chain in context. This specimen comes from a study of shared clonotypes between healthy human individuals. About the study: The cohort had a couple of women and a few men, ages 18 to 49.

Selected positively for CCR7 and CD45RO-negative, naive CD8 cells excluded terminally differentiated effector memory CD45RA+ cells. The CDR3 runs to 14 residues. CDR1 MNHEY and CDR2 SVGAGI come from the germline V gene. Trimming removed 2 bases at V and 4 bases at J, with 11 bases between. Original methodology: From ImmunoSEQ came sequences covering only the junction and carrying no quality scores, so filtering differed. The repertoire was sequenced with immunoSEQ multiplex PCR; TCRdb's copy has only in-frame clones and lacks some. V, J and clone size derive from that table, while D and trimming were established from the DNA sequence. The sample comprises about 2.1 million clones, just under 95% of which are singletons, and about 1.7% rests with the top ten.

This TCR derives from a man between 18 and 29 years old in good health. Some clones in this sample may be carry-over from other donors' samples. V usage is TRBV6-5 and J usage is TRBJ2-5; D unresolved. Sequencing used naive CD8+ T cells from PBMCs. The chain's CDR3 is CASSYRFPGETQYF. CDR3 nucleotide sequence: TGTGCCAGCAGTTACCGTTTTCCGGGAGAGACCCAGTACTTC.